This T cell receptor (beta chain) comes out of a study of identical twins. Germline loops: CDR1 MGHRA, CDR2 YSYEKL. This CDR3 region has 11 residues. Study-level results: Beta out-of-frame sequences showed weaker excess sharing between twins. In monozygotic twins, models underestimated the sharing of out-of-frame TCR alpha. A partial confounding effect on zero-insertion analyses could come from invariant MAIT and iNKT cells.

This clonotype was recorded at least ten times. What it recognizes is unknown. The junction and the germline gene differ at one end; a read error may be behind it. MiXCR, applied by TCRdb to the 5' RACE reads, yields one record per CDR3 protein. The sample has approximately 600,000 distinct CDR3 sequences; just over 7% are singletons. Another study also made use of these data, one on yellow fever vaccine responses in identical twins.

The chain has TRBV4-1 and TRBJ2-7; D remains ambiguous. Material: PBMCs. The sequence came from a woman between 18 and 30 years old in good health. For the CDR3, the DNA is TGCGCCAGCAGCCAAGACGGTAGATCCTCGTTC. Its protein is CASSQDGRSSF.